The 28 T cell receptor beta chains below come from one sample, sequenced in a study of blood T cell repertoires in COVID-19. The table came from immunoSEQ multiplex PCR; TCRdb's copy has only in-frame clones and leaves some out. The repertoire holds fewer than 45,000 clones, with more than 70% as singletons. Sequencing was carried out using peripheral blood. The origin of the receptors is a human donor in a cohort sampled during active COVID-19.

This chain connects TRBV6-6 to TRBJ2-3; 9 nucleotides match TRBD2. The CDR3 loop spans 17 amino acids. The junction had 12 bases not matched to a gene; V was cut back by 5 bases and J by 3 bases. The germline gives CDR1 MNHNY, CDR2 SVGAGI (reference sequence). CDR3 region: CASSPGTSLFRTDTQYF. The CDR3 bases are TGTGCCAGCAGTCCCGGGACTAGCCTCTTTCGAACAGATACGCAGTATTTT.

The chain has TRBV12-5 and TRBJ1-5; unclear D gene. CDR3 size: 13 residues. Germline CDR1 LGHNT, CDR2 FRNRAP. The V and J ends lost 7 bases and 6 bases respectively, with 13 bases between them. The CDR3 DNA sequence: TGTGCTAGTGAGTCGATCGCGGGTCAGCCCCAGCATTTT. Translation: CASESIAGQPQHF.

The rearrangement links TRBV10-3 to TRBJ1-2; 7 positions agree with TRBD1. CDR3 size: 16 residues. V gave up 10 bases and J gave up 0 bases; unmatched junction bases: 14. CDR1 is ENHRY, CDR2 SYGVKD, per germline. The CDR3 coding sequence is TGTGCCACTCCTCGACAGGGAACAGCCACTAACTATGGCTACACCTTC. It encodes CATPRQGTATNYGYTF.

The CDR3 DNA follows: TGCGCCAGCAGTGAGGGGGGGAGGACTGAAGCTTTCTTT. Residues: CASSEGGRTEAFF. This sequence joins TRBV10-1 and TRBJ1-1, with a possible D match to TRBD1 (5 bases). This CDR3 region has 13 residues. Deletions cut 2 bases from V and 5 bases from J, with 9 bases between. Germline V CDR1 and CDR2: WNHNN, SYGVQD (reference sequence).

V usage is TRBV6-5 and J usage is TRBJ1-5; D is possibly TRBD1 (6 bases). This CDR3 is built from 15 residues. Per germline, CDR1 MNHEY and CDR2 SVGAGI. V was shortened by 6 bases and J by 5 bases, with 17 bases between the two germline ends. CDR3 coding DNA: TGTGCCAGCAGGAGGGGTCTACAGGGCTATCAGCCCCAGCATTTT. It encodes CASRRGLQGYQPQHF.

The chain employs TRBV30 and TRBJ1-4; D gene unclear. Germline V gene sequence: CDR1 GTSNPN, CDR2 SVGIG (reference sequence). V lost 5 bases and J 0 bases, leaving 4 bases between the germline ends. This CDR3 is 12 amino acids long. The CDR3 here is CAWGATNEKLFF. As DNA, the CDR3 is TGTGCCTGGGGCGCAACTAATGAAAAACTGTTTTTT.

The V gene is TRBV30, the J gene TRBJ2-3, with TRBD2 identical over 9 bases. Per germline, CDR1 GTSNPN and CDR2 SVGIG (reference sequence). The CDR3 length is 15 residues. Unmatched junction bases numbered 12, after V lost 6 bases and J lost 5 bases. The CDR3 sequence is CACAGRGGREDTQYF. DNA for the CDR3: TGTGCCTGTGCCGGGCGGGGGGGCCGGGAAGATACGCAGTATTTT.

The rearrangement uses TRBV6-5 and TRBJ1-2, with D possibly TRBD1 on 5 matching bases. From germline, CDR1 is MNHEY and CDR2 SVGAGI. CDR3 length equals 14 residues. V lost 6 bases, J lost 5 bases, and 16 bases lay in between. The CDR3 bases are TGTGCCAGCAGCCGGGGGGAGGGGTTTTATGGCTACACCTTC. This codes for CASSRGEGFYGYTF.

A single count supports this clone. The chain has TRBV6-4 and TRBJ2-3, with D uncertain. The CDR3 spans 14 residues. Trimming took 0 bases from V and 9 from J, leaving 13 bases between them. Per germline, CDR1 MRHNA and CDR2 SNTAGT. In nucleotides, the CDR3 is TGTGCCAGCAGTGACTCGAGAGGCGGCTCCACGCAGTATTTT. Translated, it gives CASSDSRGGSTQYF.

This sequence joins TRBV29-1 and TRBJ2-3, with a weak D call TRBD2 (6 bases). This CDR3 has 14 residues. CDR1 is SQVTM and CDR2 is ANQGSEA in the germline V gene. Trimming pared 4 bases from V and 1 base from J, leaving 12 bases between. DNA for the CDR3: TGCAGCGTTGCCCTCGGGGGACGCACAGATACGCAGTATTTT. Protein product: CSVALGGRTDTQYF.

This sequence joins TRBV3-1 (or the pseudogene TRBV3-2) and TRBJ2-6; 12 positions agree with TRBD1. The J segment lost 1 base and the V segment lost 6 bases, leaving 1 base of the junction unmatched. CDR1 is LGHDT and CDR2 is YNNKEL in the germline V gene (reference sequence). The CDR3 has 16 residues. CDR3: CASRGQGASGANVLTF. DNA for the CDR3: TGTGCCAGCAGGGGACAGGGGGCATCTGGGGCCAACGTCCTGACTTTC.

The chain carries TRBV6-5 and TRBJ2-7, with D perhaps matching TRBD2 (5 bases). The length of the CDR3 is 14 residues. The ends were cut back, 0 bases at V and 3 bases at J, with 9 bases in the middle. The germline CDR1 and CDR2 sequences are MNHEY and SVGAGI. The CDR3 loop is CASSYSSGDYEQYF. The CDR3 DNA follows: TGTGCCAGCAGTTACTCGAGCGGAGACTACGAGCAGTACTTC.

The chain links TRBV2 to TRBJ2-2, with unresolved D. Germline loops: CDR1 SNHLY, CDR2 FYNNEI. This CDR3 contains 13 residues. V was pared by 2 bases and J by 4 bases, with 5 bases between. Here the CDR3 reads CASSEPSTGELFF. CDR3 nucleotide sequence: TGTGCCAGCAGTGAACCCTCCACCGGGGAGCTGTTTTTT.

The rearrangement links TRBV11-3 to TRBJ2-1; TRBD2 matches 11 bases. Germline V gene sequence: CDR1 SGHNT, CDR2 YENEEA. CDR3 length equals 18 residues. Trimming cost V 0 bases and J 3 bases; bases outside gene matches: 7. DNA for the CDR3: TGTGCCAGCAGCTTAGAAAGTGTAGCGGGGGGGAACTACAATGAGCAGTTCTTC. Its translation is CASSLESVAGGNYNEQFF.

The chain employs TRBV5-1 and TRBJ1-1; possibly TRBD1 for D (5 bases). This CDR3 contains 16 residues. CDR1 is SGHRS, CDR2 YFSETQ, per germline. Trimming removed 3 bases from V and 6 bases from J, with 21 bases in between. In DNA form, the CDR3 reads TGCGCCAGCAGCTGGGGCACAGAAATAGGTCGCGCTGAAGCTTTCTTT. It specifies CASSWGTEIGRAEAFF.

The rearrangement uses TRBV5-6 and TRBJ1-2; D is perhaps TRBD1 (6 bases). The ends were cut back, 1 base at V and 5 bases at J, with 6 bases in the middle. The CDR3 contains 12 residues. Germline-derived CDR1 and CDR2 are SGHDT and YYEEEE. CDR3 coding DNA: TGTGCCAGCAGCTTGACAGGGTATGGCTACACCTTC. It is translated as CASSLTGYGYTF.

V is TRBV6-6 and J is TRBJ2-7; 8 bases fit TRBD2. Germline loops: CDR1 MNHNY, CDR2 SVGAGI (reference sequence). This CDR3 has 14 residues. After removal of 6 bases from V and 4 bases from J, the junction contained 8 bases not matched to a gene. CDR3 region: CASRESGGAYEQYF. The CDR3 DNA reads TGTGCCAGCAGGGAAAGCGGGGGAGCTTACGAGCAGTACTTC.

V usage is TRBV9 and J usage is TRBJ1-3, with D unresolved. This CDR3 spans 14 amino acids. CDR1 and CDR2 (germline): SGDLS, YYNGEE. Trimming removed 3 bases at V and 0 bases at J, with 7 bases between. The CDR3, as DNA: TGTGCCAGCAGCGAACAGACCTCTGGAAACACCATATATTTT. This encodes CASSEQTSGNTIYF.

The chain uses TRBV29-1 and TRBJ1-3; D not certain. V lost 6 bases to trimming and J lost 4 bases, with 16 bases between them. The CDR3 contains 14 residues. Per germline, CDR1 SQVTM and CDR2 ANQGSEA. CDR3 in DNA: TGCAGCGTCTTGGACTCCTCGAACGGAAACACCATATATTTT. This sequence encodes CSVLDSSNGNTIYF.

V and J are TRBV7-2 and TRBJ2-1; D possibly corresponds to TRBD2 (6 bases). CDR1 is SGHTA and CDR2 is FQGNSA in the germline V gene. Trimming left V 3 bases short and J 7 bases short, with 10 bases between. The CDR3 has 13 amino acids. The DNA of the CDR3 is TGTGCCAGCAGCTTCATGGGGGGAAATGAGCAGTTCTTC. Translated, it gives CASSFMGGNEQFF.

The chain is built from TRBV7-9 and TRBJ2-4, with a possible D match to TRBD2 (6 bases). The V and J ends lost 3 bases and 6 bases respectively, with 12 bases between them. CDR3 length: 14 residues. The V gene's germline CDR1 is SEHNR and CDR2 FQNEAQ (reference sequence). In nucleotides, the CDR3 is TGTGCCAGCAGCTTTTTGGGACTGCTAAACATTCAGTACTTC. This gives the protein CASSFLGLLNIQYF.

V is TRBV5-6 and J is TRBJ1-5; TRBD1 agrees at 7 bases. The CDR3 covers 15 residues. Trimming cost V 0 bases and J 7 bases; bases outside gene matches: 7. CDR1 SGHDT and CDR2 YYEEEE come from the germline V gene. The CDR3 region has the DNA TGTGCCAGCAGCTTGGGCCAGGGGGTCCAACAGCCCCAGCATTTT. As protein: CASSLGQGVQQPQHF.

This clone was counted between two and nine times. The chain joins TRBV28 to TRBJ1-5, with D perhaps TRBD1 (6 bases). Trimming took off 5 bases at V and 5 bases at J, with 13 bases between the two ends. Per the germline V gene, CDR1 is MDHEN and CDR2 is SYDVKM. The CDR3 runs to 14 residues. This CDR3 reads CASSPRTEYQPQHF. The DNA for the CDR3 is TGTGCCAGCAGTCCCAGGACAGAGTATCAGCCCCAGCATTTT. Looking up the rest from reference TRBV28 and TRBJ1-5 gives the full variable domain: DVKVTQSSRYLVKRTGEKVFLECVQDMDHENMFWYRQDPGLGLRLIYFSYDVKMKEKGDIPEGYSVSREKKERFSLILESASTNQTSMYLCASSPRTEYQPQHFGDGTRLSIL.

The chain recombines TRBV19 with TRBJ1-1; 9 nucleotides match TRBD1. The CDR3 extends over 14 amino acids. The trim removed 5 bases at V and 10 bases at J, leaving 11 bases unmatched. The V gene's germline CDR1 is LNHDA and CDR2 SQIVND (reference sequence). The CDR3 is CASSSTGGGLGAFF. Written as DNA, the CDR3 is TGTGCCAGTAGTTCGACAGGGGGAGGGTTAGGAGCTTTCTTT. Full variable domain (remainder filled in from reference TRBV19 and TRBJ1-1): DGGITQSPKYLFRKEGQNVTLSCEQNLNHDAMYWYRQDPGQGLRLIYYSQIVNDFQKGDIAEGYSVSREKKESFPLTVTSAQKNPTAFYLCASSSTGGGLGAFFGQGTRLTVV.

V and J are TRBV30 and TRBJ2-5; D is unclear. V was cut by 4 bases and J by 5 bases, with 14 bases left in between. The CDR3 consists of 13 residues. CDR1 is GTSNPN, CDR2 SVGIG, per germline (reference sequence). The CDR3 DNA reads TGTGCCTGGACACGGTCGGCCAGGGAGACCCAGTACTTC. It codes for CAWTRSARETQYF.

The V and J genes are TRBV2 and TRBJ1-2; maybe TRBD1 (6 bases). Germline CDR1 reads SNHLY; CDR2 reads FYNNEI. V was clipped by 9 bases and J by 4 bases, with 9 bases between them. The CDR3 length is 11 residues. The CDR3 protein is CASYRAYGYTF. Written as DNA, the CDR3 is TGTGCCAGTTACAGGGCCTATGGCTACACCTTC.

The rearrangement links TRBV4-3 to TRBJ2-2, with D possibly TRBD2 on 5 matching bases. From germline, CDR1 is LGHNA and CDR2 YSLEER. Trimming removed 3 bases at V and 3 bases at J, with 8 bases between. CDR3 length: 14 amino acids. CDR3 protein: CASSQNGDTGELFF. In nucleotides, the CDR3 is TGCGCCAGCAGCCAGAACGGGGACACCGGGGAGCTGTTTTTT.

The rearrangement joins TRBV21-1 to TRBJ2-1; no DNA check was done on the table's D call, TRBD2. TRBV21-1 is deemed a pseudogene. The CDR3 has 17 residues. CDR3 sequence: CASRKDSAGGIYNEQFF. Written as DNA, the CDR3 is TGTGCCAGCAGAAAGGACTCCGCCGGGGGGATCTACAATGAGCAGTTCTTC.